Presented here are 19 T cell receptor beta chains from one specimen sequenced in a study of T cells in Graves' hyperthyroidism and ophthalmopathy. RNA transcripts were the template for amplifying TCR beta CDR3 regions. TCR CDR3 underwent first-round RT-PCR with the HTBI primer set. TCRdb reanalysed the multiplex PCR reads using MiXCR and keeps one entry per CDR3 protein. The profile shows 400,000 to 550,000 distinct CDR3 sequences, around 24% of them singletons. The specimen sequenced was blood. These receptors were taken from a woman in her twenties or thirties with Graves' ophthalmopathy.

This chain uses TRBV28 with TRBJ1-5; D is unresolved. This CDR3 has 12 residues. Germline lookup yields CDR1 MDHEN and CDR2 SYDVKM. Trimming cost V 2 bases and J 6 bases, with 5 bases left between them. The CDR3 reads CASSLLVQPQHF. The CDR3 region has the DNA TGTGCCAGCAGTTTACTTGTTCAGCCCCAGCATTTT.

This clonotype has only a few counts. The CDR3 region is CASSPRVAGEETQYF. CDR3 nucleotide sequence: TGTGCCAGCAGCCCCCGGGTAGCGGGGGAAGAGACCCAGTACTTC. This chain uses TRBV7-2 with TRBJ2-5, with 9 positions matching TRBD2. The CDR3 consists of 15 residues. Germline V gene data show CDR1 as SGHTA and CDR2 as FQGNSA. V dropped 5 bases and J dropped 3; count of bases not matched to a gene: 7.

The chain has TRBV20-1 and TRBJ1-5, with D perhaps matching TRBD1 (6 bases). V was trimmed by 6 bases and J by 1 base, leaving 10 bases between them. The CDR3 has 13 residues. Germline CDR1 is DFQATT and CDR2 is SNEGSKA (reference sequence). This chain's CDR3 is CSAIDRSNQPQHF. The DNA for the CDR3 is TGCAGTGCAATCGACAGGAGCAATCAGCCCCAGCATTTT.

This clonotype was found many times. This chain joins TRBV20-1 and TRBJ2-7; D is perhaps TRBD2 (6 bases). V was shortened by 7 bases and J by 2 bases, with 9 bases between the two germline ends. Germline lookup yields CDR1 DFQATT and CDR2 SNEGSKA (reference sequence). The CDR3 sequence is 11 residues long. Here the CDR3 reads CSVREAYEQYF. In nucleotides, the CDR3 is TGCAGTGTCAGGGAGGCCTACGAGCAGTACTTC.

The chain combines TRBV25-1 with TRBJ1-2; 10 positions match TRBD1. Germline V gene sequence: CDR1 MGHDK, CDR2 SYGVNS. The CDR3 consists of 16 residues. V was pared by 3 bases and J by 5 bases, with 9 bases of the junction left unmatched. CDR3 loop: CASSDLRDRGTYGYTF. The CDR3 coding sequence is TGTGCCAGCAGTGACCTCCGGGACAGGGGTACATATGGCTACACCTTC.

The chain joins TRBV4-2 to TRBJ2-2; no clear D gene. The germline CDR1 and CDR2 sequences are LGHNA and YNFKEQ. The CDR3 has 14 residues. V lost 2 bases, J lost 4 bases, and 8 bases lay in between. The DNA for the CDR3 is TGTGCCAGCAGCCAATTGGTCCCCACCGGGGAGCTGTTTTTT. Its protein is CASSQLVPTGELFF.

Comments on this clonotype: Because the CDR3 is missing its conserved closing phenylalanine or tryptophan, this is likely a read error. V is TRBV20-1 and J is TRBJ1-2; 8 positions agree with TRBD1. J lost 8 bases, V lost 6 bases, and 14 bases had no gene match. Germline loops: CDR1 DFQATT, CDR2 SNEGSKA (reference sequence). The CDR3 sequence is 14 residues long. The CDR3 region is CSAAGGQASWGYTY. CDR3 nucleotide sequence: TGCAGTGCCGCAGGGGGACAGGCCTCCTGGGGCTACACCTAC.

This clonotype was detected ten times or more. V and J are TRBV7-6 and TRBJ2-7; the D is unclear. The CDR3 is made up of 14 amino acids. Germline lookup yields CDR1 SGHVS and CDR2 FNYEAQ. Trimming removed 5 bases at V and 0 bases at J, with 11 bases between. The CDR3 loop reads CASSAWGSSYEQYF. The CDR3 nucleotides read TGTGCCAGCAGCGCGTGGGGAAGCTCCTACGAGCAGTACTTC. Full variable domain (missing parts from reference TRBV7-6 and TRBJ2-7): GAGVSQSPRYKVTKRGQDVALRCDPISGHVSLYWYRQALGQGPEFLTYFNYEAQQDKSGLPNDRFSAERPEGSISTLTIQRTEQRDSAMYRCASSAWGSSYEQYFGPGTRLTVT.

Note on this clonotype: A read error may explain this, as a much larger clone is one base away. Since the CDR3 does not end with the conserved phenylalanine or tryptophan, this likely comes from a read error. The CDR3 DNA sequence: TGTGCCAGTACGGGACAGGTGATTTATGGCTACACCTAC. This codes for CASTGQVIYGYTY. The rearrangement joins TRBV2 to TRBJ1-2; TRBD1 aligns across 8 bases. V shed 9 bases and J 5 bases; nucleotides not matched to a gene: 8. CDR3 length: 13 residues. Germline values: CDR1 SNHLY, CDR2 FYNNEI.

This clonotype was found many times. CDR3 nucleotides: TGCGCCAGCAGCTTGTCAGGGAATAGCAATCAGCCCCAGCATTTT. This sequence encodes CASSLSGNSNQPQHF. The rearrangement uses TRBV5-1 and TRBJ1-5, with D possibly being TRBD1 (5 bases). V lost 1 base and J 0 bases, leaving 8 bases between the germline ends. The CDR3 totals 15 residues. Looked up from germline, CDR1 is SGHRS and CDR2 is YFSETQ.

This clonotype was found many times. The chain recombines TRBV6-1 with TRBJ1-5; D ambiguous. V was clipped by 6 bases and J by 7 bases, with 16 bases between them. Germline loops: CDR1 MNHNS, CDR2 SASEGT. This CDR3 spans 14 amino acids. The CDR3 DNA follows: TGTGCCAGCAGCCACCCTGGGTTAGGCCAGCCCCAGCATTTT. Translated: CASSHPGLGQPQHF.

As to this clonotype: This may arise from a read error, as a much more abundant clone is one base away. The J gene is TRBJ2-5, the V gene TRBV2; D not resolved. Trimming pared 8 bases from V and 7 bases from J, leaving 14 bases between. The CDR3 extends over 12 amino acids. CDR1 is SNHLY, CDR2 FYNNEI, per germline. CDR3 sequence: CASDESDWTQYF. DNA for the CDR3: TGTGCCAGCGATGAAAGCGATTGGACCCAGTACTTC.

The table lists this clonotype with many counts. Written as DNA, the CDR3 is TGTGCCAGCAGTAAACCCGCGGTAGGGGGCTCCTACGAGCAGTACTTC. Protein sequence: CASSKPAVGGSYEQYF. The J gene is TRBJ2-7, the V gene TRBV6-1; the D gene is possibly TRBD1 (6 bases). From germline, CDR1 is MNHNS and CDR2 SASEGT. Trimming shortened V by 5 bases and J by 0 bases, and 17 bases separated the two germline ends. The CDR3 consists of 16 residues.

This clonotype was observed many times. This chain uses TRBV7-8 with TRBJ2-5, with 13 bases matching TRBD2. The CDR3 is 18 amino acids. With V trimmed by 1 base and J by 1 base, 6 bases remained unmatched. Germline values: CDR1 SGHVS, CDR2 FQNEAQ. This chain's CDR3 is CASSLVTSGGATQETQYF. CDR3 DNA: TGTGCCAGCAGCTTAGTAACTAGCGGGGGGGCCACCCAAGAGACCCAGTACTTC.

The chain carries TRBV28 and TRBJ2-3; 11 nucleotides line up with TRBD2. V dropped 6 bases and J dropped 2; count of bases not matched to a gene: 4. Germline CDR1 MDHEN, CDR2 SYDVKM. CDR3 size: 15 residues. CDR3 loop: CASSLAGGFTDTQYF. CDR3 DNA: TGTGCCAGCAGCCTAGCGGGAGGTTTCACAGATACGCAGTATTTT. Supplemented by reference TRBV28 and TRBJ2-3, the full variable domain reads DVKVTQSSRYLVKRTGEKVFLECVQDMDHENMFWYRQDPGLGLRLIYFSYDVKMKEKGDIPEGYSVSREKKERFSLILESASTNQTSMYLCASSLAGGFTDTQYFGPGTRLTVL.

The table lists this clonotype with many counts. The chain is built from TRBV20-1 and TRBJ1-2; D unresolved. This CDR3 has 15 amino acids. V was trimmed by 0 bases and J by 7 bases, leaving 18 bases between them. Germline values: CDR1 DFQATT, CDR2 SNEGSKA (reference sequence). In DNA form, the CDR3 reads TGCAGTGCTAGAGACCCATTACACCGCCGGGGTGGCTACACCTTC. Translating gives CSARDPLHRRGGYTF.

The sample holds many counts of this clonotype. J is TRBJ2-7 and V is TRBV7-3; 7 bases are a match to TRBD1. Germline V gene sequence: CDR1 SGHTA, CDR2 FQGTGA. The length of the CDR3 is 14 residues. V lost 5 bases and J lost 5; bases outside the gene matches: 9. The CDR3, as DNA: TGTGCCAGCAGCCCAGGGGACAGCCTACACGAGCAGTACTTC. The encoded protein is CASSPGDSLHEQYF.

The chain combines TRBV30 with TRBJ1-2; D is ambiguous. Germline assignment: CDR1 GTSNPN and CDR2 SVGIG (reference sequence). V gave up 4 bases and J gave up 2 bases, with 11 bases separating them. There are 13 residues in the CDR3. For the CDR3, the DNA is TGTGCCTGGACTCAAGCCACCAACTATGGCTACACCTTC. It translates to CAWTQATNYGYTF.

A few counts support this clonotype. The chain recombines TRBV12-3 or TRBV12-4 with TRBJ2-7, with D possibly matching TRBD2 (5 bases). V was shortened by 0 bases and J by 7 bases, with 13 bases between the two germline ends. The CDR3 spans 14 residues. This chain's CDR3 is CASSLAPGTGEQYF. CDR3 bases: TGTGCCAGCAGTTTAGCTCCGGGAACGGGGGAGCAGTACTTC.